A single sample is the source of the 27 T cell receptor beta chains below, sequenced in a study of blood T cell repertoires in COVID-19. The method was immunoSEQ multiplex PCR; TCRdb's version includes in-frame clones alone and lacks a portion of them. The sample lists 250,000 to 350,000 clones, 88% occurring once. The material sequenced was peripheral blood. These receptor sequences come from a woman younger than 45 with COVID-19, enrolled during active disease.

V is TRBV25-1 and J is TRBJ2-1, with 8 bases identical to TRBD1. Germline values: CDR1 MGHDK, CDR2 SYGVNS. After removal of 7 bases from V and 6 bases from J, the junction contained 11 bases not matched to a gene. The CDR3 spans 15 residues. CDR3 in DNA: TGTGCCAGCATAGAGGACAGGGCACTGGGCAATGAGCAGTTCTTC. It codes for CASIEDRALGNEQFF.

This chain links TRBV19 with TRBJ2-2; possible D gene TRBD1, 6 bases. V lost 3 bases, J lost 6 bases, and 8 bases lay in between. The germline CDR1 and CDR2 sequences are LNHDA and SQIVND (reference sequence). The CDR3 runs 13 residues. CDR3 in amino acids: CASSMSGAGELFF. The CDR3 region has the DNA TGTGCCAGTAGTATGTCAGGGGCCGGGGAGCTGTTTTTT.

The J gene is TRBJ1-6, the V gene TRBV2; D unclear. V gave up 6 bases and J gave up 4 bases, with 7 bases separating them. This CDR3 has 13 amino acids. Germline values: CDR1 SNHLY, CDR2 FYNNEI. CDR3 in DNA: TGTGCCAGCAGCACGGAGTATAATTCACCCCTCCACTTT. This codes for CASSTEYNSPLHF.

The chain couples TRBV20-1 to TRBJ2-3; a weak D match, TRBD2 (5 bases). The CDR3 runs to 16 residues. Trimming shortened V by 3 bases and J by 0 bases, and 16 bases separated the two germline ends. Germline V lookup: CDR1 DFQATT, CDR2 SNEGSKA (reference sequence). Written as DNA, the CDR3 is TGCAGTGCTAGTCATAACAGCGGCCCTAGCACAGATACGCAGTATTTT. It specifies CSASHNSGPSTDTQYF.

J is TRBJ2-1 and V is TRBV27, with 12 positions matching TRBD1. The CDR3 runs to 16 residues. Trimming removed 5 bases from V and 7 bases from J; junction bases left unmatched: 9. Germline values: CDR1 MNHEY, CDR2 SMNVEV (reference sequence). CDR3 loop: CASSATGTGGWNEQFF. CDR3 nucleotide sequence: TGTGCCAGCAGTGCAACCGGGACAGGGGGCTGGAATGAGCAGTTCTTC.

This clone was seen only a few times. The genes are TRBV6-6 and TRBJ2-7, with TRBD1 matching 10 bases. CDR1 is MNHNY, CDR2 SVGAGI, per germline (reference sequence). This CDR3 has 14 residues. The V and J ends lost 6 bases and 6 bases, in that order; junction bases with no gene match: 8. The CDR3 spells CASRRQGANREQYF. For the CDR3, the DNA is TGTGCCAGCAGACGACAGGGGGCTAATCGCGAGCAGTACTTC.

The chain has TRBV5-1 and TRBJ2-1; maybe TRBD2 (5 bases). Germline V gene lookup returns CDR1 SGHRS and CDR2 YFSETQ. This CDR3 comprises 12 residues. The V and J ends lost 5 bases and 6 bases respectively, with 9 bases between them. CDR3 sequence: CASRAEGNEQFF. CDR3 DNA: TGCGCCAGCAGGGCTGAGGGCAATGAGCAGTTCTTC.

The CDR3 reads CASSRSGQGGNTQYF. The CDR3 DNA follows: TGTGCCAGCAGCCGTTCCGGACAGGGGGGCAATACGCAGTATTTT. The chain carries TRBV6-2 or TRBV6-3 and TRBJ2-3; TRBD1 matches 10 bases. The CDR3 has 15 residues. J gave up 7 bases and V 6 bases, and 10 bases lay outside the gene matches. In germline, CDR1 is MNHEY, CDR2 SVGEGT.

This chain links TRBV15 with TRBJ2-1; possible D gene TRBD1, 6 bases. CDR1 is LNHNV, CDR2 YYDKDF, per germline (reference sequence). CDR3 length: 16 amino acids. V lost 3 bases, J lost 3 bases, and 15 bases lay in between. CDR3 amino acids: CATSRRGMVDYNEQFF. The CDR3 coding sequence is TGTGCCACCAGCAGGAGGGGGATGGTTGACTACAATGAGCAGTTCTTC.

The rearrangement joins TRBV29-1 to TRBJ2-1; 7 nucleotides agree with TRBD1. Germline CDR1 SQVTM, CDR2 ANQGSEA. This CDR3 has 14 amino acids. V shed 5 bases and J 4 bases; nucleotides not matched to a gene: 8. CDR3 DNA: TGCAGCGTTAGAGAGGGGACAGTGTACAATGAGCAGTTCTTC. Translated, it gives CSVREGTVYNEQFF.

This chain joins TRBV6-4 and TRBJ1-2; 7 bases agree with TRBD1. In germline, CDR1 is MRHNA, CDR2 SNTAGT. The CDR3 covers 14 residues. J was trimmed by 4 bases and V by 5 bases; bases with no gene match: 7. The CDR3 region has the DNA TGTGCCAGCAGTCCAGACAGGGACGGCTATGGCTACACCTTC. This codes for CASSPDRDGYGYTF.

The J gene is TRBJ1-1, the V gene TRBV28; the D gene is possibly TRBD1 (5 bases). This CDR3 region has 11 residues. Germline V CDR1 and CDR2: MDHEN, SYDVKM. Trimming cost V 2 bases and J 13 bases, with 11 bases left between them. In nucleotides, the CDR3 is TGTGCCAGCAGTTTAGCAGGGATACTTTTCTTT. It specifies CASSLAGILFF. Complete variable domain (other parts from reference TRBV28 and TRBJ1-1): DVKVTQSSRYLVKRTGEKVFLECVQDMDHENMFWYRQDPGLGLRLIYFSYDVKMKEKGDIPEGYSVSREKKERFSLILESASTNQTSMYLCASSLAGILFFGQGTRLTVV.

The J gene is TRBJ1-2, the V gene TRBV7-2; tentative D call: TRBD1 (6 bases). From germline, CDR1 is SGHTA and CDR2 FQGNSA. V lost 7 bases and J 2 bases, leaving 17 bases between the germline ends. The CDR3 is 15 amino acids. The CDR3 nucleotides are TGTGCCAGCACCAAGGGGGGGGCAGGGAACTATGGCTACACCTTC. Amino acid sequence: CASTKGGAGNYGYTF.

The CDR3: CAWRGLAGAGELFF. The DNA of the CDR3 is TGTGCCTGGAGGGGACTAGCGGGAGCCGGGGAGCTGTTTTTT. This sequence joins TRBV30 and TRBJ2-2; 14 positions match TRBD2. Germline V lookup: CDR1 GTSNPN, CDR2 SVGIG (reference sequence). The junction had 0 bases not matched to a gene; V was cut back by 3 bases and J by 6 bases. The CDR3 extends over 14 amino acids.

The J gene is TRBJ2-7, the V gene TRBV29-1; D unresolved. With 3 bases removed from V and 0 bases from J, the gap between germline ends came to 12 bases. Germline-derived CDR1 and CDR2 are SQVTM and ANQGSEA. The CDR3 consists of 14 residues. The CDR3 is CSVDKASSSYEQYF. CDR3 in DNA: TGCAGCGTTGATAAAGCTTCGAGCTCCTACGAGCAGTACTTC.

The DNA of the CDR3 is TGTGCCAGCAGTGTCACTTCTAGCGGGACAAACAATGAGCAGTTCTTC. Its translation: CASSVTSSGTNNEQFF. V gene TRBV2 combines with J gene TRBJ2-1, with TRBD2 matching 9 bases. The trim removed 4 bases at V and 5 bases at J, leaving 9 bases unmatched. CDR3 length: 16 residues. Germline CDR1 is SNHLY and CDR2 is FYNNEI.

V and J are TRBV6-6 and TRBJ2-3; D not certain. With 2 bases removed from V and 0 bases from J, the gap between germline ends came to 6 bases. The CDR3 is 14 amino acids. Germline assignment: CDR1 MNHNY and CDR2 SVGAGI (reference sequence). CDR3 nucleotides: TGTGCCAGCAGTTACGCCACTAGCACAGATACGCAGTATTTT. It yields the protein CASSYATSTDTQYF.

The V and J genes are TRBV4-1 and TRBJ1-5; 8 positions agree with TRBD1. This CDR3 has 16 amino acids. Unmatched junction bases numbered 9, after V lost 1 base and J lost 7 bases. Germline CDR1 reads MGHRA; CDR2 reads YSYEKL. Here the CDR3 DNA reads TGCGCCAGCAGCCAAGGCGCTACAGGGGGAAGACAGCCCCAGCATTTT. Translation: CASSQGATGGRQPQHF.

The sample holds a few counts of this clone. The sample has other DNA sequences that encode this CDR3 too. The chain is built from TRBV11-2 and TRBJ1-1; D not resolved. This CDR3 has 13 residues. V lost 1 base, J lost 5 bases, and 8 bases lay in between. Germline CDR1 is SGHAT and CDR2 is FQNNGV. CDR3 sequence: CASSLAGVTEAFF. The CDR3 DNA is TGTGCCAGCAGCTTAGCCGGGGTGACTGAAGCTTTCTTT.

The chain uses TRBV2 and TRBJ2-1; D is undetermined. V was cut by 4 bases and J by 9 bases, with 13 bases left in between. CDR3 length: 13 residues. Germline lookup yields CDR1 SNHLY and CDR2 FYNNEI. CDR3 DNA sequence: TGTGCCAGCAGTGTTAATCTCGCGCTTGAGCAGTTCTTC. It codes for CASSVNLALEQFF.

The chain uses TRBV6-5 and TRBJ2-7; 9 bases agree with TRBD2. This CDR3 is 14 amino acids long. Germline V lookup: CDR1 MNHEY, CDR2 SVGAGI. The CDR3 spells CGVSGLAGGGEQYF. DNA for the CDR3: TGTGGGGTCTCGGGACTAGCTGGGGGTGGGGAGCAGTACTTC.

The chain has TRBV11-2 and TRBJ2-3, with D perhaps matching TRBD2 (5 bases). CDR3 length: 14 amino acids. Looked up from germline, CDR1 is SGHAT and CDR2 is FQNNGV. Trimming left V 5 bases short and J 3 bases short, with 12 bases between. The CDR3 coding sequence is TGTGCCAGCAGCCCGAGACTAAATACAGATACGCAGTATTTT. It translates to CASSPRLNTDTQYF.

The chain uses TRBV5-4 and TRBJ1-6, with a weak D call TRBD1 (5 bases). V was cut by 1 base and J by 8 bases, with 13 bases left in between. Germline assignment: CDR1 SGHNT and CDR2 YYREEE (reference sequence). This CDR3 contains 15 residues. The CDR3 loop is CASSLFGQGDSPLHF. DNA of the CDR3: TGTGCCAGCAGCTTGTTCGGGCAGGGTGATTCACCCCTCCACTTT.

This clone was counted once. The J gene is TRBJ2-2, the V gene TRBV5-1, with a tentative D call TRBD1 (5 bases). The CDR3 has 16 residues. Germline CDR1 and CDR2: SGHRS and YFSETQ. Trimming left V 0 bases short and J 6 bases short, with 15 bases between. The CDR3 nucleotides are TGCGCCAGCAGCTTGGAAGTTCGGCTAGGGGCCGGGGAGCTGTTTTTT. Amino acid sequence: CASSLEVRLGAGELFF. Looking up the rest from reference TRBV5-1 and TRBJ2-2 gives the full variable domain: KAGVTQTPRYLIKTRGQQVTLSCSPISGHRSVSWYQQTPGQGLQFLFEYFSETQRNKGNFPGRFSGRQFSNSRSEMNVSTLELGDSALYLCASSLEVRLGAGELFFGEGSRLTVL.

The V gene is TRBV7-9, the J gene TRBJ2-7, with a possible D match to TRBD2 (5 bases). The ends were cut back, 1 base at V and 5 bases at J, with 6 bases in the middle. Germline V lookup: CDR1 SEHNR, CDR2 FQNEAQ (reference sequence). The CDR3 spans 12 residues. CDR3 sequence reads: CASSLDGDEQYF. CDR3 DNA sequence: TGTGCCAGCAGCTTAGACGGGGACGAGCAGTACTTC. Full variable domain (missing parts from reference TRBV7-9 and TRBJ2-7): DTGVSQNPRHKITKRGQNVTFRCDPISEHNRLYWYRQTLGQGPEFLTYFQNEAQLEKSRLLSDRFSAERPKGSFSTLEIQRTEQGDSAMYLCASSLDGDEQYFGPGTRLTVT.

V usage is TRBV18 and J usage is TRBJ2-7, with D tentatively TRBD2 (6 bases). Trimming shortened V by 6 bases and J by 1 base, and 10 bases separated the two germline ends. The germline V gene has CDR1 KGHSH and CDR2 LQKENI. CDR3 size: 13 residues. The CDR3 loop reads CASSEGQSYEQYF. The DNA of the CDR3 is TGTGCCAGCTCGGAGGGCCAGTCCTACGAGCAGTACTTC.

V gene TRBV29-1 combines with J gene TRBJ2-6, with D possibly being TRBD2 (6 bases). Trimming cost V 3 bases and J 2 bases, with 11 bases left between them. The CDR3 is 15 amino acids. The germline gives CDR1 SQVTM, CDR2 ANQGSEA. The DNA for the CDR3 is TGCAGCGTTGACTCAGGAGGGCCTGGGGCCAACGTCCTGACTTTC. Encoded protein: CSVDSGGPGANVLTF. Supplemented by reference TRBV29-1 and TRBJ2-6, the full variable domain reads SAVISQKPSRDICQRGTSLTIQCQVDSQVTMMFWYRQQPGQSLTLIATANQGSEATYESGFVIDKFPISRPNLTFSTLTVSNMSPEDSSIYLCSVDSGGPGANVLTFGAGSRLTVL.